This T cell receptor (beta chain) is drawn from a study of blood T cell repertoires in COVID-19. The data were produced by immunoSEQ multiplex PCR, yet TCRdb's version contains in-frame clones alone and is incomplete. The table includes over 450,000 clones, about 89% detected once. V lost 4 bases to trimming and J lost 6 bases, with 13 bases between them. CDR3 length: 13 amino acids. Germline V gives CDR1 SGHRS, CDR2 YFSETQ. The chain uses TRBV5-1 and TRBJ1-2, with D perhaps matching TRBD1 (6 bases). This sequence was found in a woman in her forties or fifties with COVID-19, enrolled during active disease. Sequences were obtained from peripheral blood. CDR3 in amino acids: CASSPGRGDGYTF. CDR3 DNA: TGCGCCAGCAGCCCAGGGAGGGGGGATGGCTACACCTTC.